What follows are 5 T cell receptor beta chains derived from one specimen sequenced in a study of CD8 T cells in ankylosing spondylitis (TCRdb year 2017). The investigation overall reported the following: Blood from ankylosing spondylitis patients appeared to be characterized by a TCR beta motif made up of under ten highly homologous amino acid variants.

Which antigens these TCRs recognize remains unknown. Libraries were constructed by 5' RACE. The sample was run on an Illumina HiSeq 2500. TCRdb applied fastp at Q25 and MiXCR to the public reads, then kept only in-frame beta chains. Rows with a matching CDR3 protein are joined into one entry that keeps the most common DNA and genes. The sample data list approximately 150,000 distinct CDR3 sequences, and roughly 18% of these were observed just once. 30% to 35% of the sample goes to the ten largest clones. Sequencing was performed on blood, either unsorted or a sorted T cell fraction (not recorded which). These receptors were taken from a male donor with ankylosing spondylitis.

This clonotype has a handful of counts. The chain has TRBV7-9 and TRBJ2-3; 10 nucleotides agree with TRBD2. The germline V gene encodes CDR1 SEHNR and CDR2 FQNEAQ (reference sequence). This CDR3 spans 16 amino acids. The trim removed 5 bases at V and 2 bases at J, leaving 7 bases unmatched. CDR3 nucleotides: TGTGCCAGCAGCCGCGGACTAGCGGATAACACAGATACGCAGTATTTT. Encoded protein: CASSRGLADNTDTQYF.

The chain has TRBV28 and TRBJ2-1; D gene ambiguous. The germline V gene has CDR1 MDHEN and CDR2 SYDVKM. The CDR3 is 14 amino acids. V lost 4 bases, J lost 4 bases, and 11 bases lay in between. Written as DNA, the CDR3 is TGTGCCAGCAGTTCCGCCCGAGGATACAATGAGCAGTTCTTC. This encodes CASSSARGYNEQFF.

The chain employs TRBV6-5 and TRBJ2-3, with 9 bases fitting TRBD2. The J segment lost 4 bases and the V segment lost 0 bases, leaving 5 bases of the junction unmatched. The CDR3 is 16 amino acids. CDR1 and CDR2 (germline): MNHEY, SVGAGI. CDR3 in amino acids: CASSYSPSGTADTQYF. CDR3 nucleotides: TGTGCCAGCAGTTACTCGCCTAGCGGGACGGCAGATACGCAGTATTTT.

This clonotype came up a few times. V is TRBV7-8 and J is TRBJ2-2, with D possibly TRBD2 on 6 matching bases. The ends were cut back, 2 bases at V and 4 bases at J, with 8 bases in the middle. This CDR3 comprises 14 residues. Germline values: CDR1 SGHVS, CDR2 FQNEAQ. CDR3 in DNA: TGTGCCAGCAGCTTATTCGGGGGCACCGGGGAGCTGTTTTTT. It yields the protein CASSLFGGTGELFF.

Only a few counts were recorded for this clonotype. The rearrangement uses TRBV28 and TRBJ2-7; tentative D call: TRBD1 (6 bases). Per germline, CDR1 MDHEN and CDR2 SYDVKM. This CDR3 region has 13 residues. V shed 5 bases and J shed 2 bases, with 10 bases lying between them. The CDR3, as DNA: TGTGCCAGCAGTGGCACAGGGCCCTACGAGCAGTACTTC. This gives the protein CASSGTGPYEQYF.